Following are 2 T cell receptor beta chains from one sample sequenced in a study of cytomegalovirus exposure and HLA in healthy donors. Primers for the PCR totalled 60 Vbeta and 13 Jbeta. The repertoire was sequenced with immunoSEQ multiplex PCR; TCRdb's copy has only in-frame clones and lacks some. The sample contains approximately 160,000 clones, around 72% of which appear only once. Material: PBMCs. These TCRs come from a woman aged 45-65 years in good health and CMV-seropositive.

The CDR3 sequence is CASSSLGGTMNTEAFF. CDR3 nucleotides: TGCGCCAGCAGCTCCCTGGGGGGTACTATGAACACTGAAGCTTTCTTT. This sequence joins TRBV5-1 and TRBJ1-1; D may be TRBD1 (5 bases). Germline values: CDR1 SGHRS, CDR2 YFSETQ. Trimming stripped 3 bases from V and 0 bases from J, with 15 bases between. The CDR3 extends over 16 amino acids.

The table lists this clone with a few counts. This chain links TRBV10-1 with TRBJ2-4; D is perhaps TRBD2 (5 bases). The CDR3 covers 15 residues. The ends were cut back, 3 bases at V and 8 bases at J, with 17 bases in the middle. Germline loops: CDR1 WNHNN, CDR2 SYGVQD (reference sequence). The CDR3 region is CASSDTGEPFDIQYF. The CDR3 region has the DNA TGCGCCAGCAGTGATACCGGGGAGCCGTTTGACATTCAGTACTTC.